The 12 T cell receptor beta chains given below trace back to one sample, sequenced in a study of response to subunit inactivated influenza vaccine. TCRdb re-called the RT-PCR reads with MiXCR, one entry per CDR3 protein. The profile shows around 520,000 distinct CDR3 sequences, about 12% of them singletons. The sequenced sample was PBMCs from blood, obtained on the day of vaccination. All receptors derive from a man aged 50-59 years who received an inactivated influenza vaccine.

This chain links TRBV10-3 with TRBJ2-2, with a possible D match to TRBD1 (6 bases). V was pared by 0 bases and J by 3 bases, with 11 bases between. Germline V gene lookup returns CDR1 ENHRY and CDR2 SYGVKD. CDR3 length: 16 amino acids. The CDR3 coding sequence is TGTGCCATCAGTGAGTCGACAGGTGTATACACCGGGGAGCTGTTTTTT. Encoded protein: CAISESTGVYTGELFF.

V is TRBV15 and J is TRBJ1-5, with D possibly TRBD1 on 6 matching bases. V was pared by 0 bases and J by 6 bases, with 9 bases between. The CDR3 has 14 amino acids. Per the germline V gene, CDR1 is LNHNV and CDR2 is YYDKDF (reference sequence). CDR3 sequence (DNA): TGTGCCACCAGCAGAGATGGGGGGCCTCAGCCCCAGCATTTT. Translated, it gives CATSRDGGPQPQHF.

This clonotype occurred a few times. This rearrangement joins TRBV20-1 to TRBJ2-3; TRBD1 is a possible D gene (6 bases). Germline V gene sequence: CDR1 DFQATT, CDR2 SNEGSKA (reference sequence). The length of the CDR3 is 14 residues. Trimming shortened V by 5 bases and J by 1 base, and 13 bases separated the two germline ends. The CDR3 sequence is CSAQGTYRTDTQYF. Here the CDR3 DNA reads TGCAGTGCTCAGGGGACCTACCGCACAGATACGCAGTATTTT.

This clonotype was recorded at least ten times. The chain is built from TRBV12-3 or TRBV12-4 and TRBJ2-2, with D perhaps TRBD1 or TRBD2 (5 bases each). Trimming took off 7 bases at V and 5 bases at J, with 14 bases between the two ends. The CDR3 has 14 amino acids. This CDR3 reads CASNRGEGTGELFF. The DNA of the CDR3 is TGTGCCAGCAACCGGGGCGAGGGAACCGGGGAGCTGTTTTTT.

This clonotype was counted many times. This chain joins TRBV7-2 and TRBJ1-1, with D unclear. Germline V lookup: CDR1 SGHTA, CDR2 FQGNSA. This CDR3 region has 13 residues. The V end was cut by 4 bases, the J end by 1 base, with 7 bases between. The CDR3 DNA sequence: TGTGCCAGCAGCTCCGAGGGGAACACTGAAGCTTTCTTT. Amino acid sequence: CASSSEGNTEAFF. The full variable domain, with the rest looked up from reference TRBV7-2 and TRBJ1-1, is GAGVSQSPSNKVTEKGKDVELRCDPISGHTALYWYRQSLGQGLEFLIYFQGNSAPDKSGLPSDRFSAERTGGSVSTLTIQRTQQEDSAVYLCASSSEGNTEAFFGQGTRLTVV.

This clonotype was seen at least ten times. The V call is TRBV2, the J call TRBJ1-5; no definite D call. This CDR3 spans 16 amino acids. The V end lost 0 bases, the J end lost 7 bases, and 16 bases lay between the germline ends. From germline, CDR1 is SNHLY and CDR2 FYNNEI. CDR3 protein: CASSEAPWRNGQPQHF. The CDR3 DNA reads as TGTGCCAGCAGTGAAGCACCATGGAGGAACGGGCAGCCCCAGCATTTT. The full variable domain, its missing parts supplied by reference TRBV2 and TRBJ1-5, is EPEVTQTPSHQVTQMGQEVILRCVPISNHLYFYWYRQILGQKVEFLVSFYNNEISEKSEIFDDQFSVERPDGSNFTLKIRSTKLEDSAMYFCASSEAPWRNGQPQHFGDGTRLSIL.

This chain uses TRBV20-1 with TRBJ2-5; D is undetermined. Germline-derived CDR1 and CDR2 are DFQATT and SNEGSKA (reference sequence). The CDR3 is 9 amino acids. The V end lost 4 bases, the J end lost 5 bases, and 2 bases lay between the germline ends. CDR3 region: CSAKETQYF. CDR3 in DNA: TGCAGTGCTAAGGAGACCCAGTACTTC.

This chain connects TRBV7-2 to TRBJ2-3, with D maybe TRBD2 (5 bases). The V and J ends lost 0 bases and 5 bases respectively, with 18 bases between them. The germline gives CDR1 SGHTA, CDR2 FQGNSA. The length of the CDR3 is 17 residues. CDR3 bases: TGTGCCAGCAGCTTAGCGATCGGCTCCCGAGGGCAAGATACGCAGTATTTT. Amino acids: CASSLAIGSRGQDTQYF.

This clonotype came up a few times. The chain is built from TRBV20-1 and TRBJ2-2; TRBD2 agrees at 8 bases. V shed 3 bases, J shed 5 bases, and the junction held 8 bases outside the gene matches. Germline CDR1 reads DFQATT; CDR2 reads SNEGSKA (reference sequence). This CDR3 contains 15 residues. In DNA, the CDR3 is TGCAGTGCTAGGGCGGGAGGCTCGGGGACCGGGGAGCTGTTTTTT. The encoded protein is CSARAGGSGTGELFF.

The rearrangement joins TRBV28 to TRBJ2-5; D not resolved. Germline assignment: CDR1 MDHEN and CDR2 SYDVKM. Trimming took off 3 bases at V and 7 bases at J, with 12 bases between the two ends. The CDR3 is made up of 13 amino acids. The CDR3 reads CASSLRSATTQYF. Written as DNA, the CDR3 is TGTGCCAGCAGTTTGAGGTCAGCGACGACCCAGTACTTC.

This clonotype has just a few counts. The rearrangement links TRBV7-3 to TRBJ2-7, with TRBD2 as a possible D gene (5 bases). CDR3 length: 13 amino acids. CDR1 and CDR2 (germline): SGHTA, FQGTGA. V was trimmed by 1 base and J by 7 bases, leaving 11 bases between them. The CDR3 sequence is CASSLRGFGEQYF. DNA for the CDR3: TGTGCCAGCAGCTTAAGAGGGTTCGGAGAGCAGTACTTC.

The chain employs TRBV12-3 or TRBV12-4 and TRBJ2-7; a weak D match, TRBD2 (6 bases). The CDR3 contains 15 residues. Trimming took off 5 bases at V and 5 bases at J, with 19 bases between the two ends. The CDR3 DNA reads TGTGCCAGCAGTGACTCCGGGACTCGAAGACACGAGCAGTACTTC. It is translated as CASSDSGTRRHEQYF.